This T cell receptor (beta chain) originates from a study of shared clonotypes between healthy human individuals. Broader study findings: Roughly 5% of naive CD4 clonotypes were shared across several donors. Non-shared clonotypes had lower generation probabilities than clonotypes shared by all four sorted-subset donors.

In the case of this clone: The antigen is unknown.

The CDR3 totals 12 residues. Germline values: CDR1 SGHNT, CDR2 YYREEE (reference sequence). Sorted-subset replicate PCR reactions contained approximately 190 ng DNA, corresponding to approximately 30,000 T cell genomes. Clones were sequenced by immunoSEQ multiplex PCR, and TCRdb holds only the in-frame ones, with some missing. The data contain about 2 million clones, 90% to 95% of them singletons. The chain carries TRBV5-4 and TRBJ2-2, with D perhaps matching TRBD1 (5 bases). The specimen was naive CD4+ T cells sorted from blood. Subset here: CD45RA+ positively selected. The TCR comes from a young man in good health. The CDR3 DNA sequence: TGTGCGGGGCTGGGGAACACCGGGGAGCTGTTTTTT. Amino acids: CAGLGNTGELFF.